This passage covers 8 T cell receptor beta chains from one sample sequenced in a study of beta chain features in type 1 diabetes (dated by TCRdb to the late 2010s). Library prep was done by the immunoSEQ multiplex PCR assay. The High Capacity cDNA Reverse Transcription Kit was used to reverse transcribe all of the isolated RNA, meaning that expressed TCRB transcripts were what got sequenced. Drawn from immuneACCESS, this table holds only the in-frame rearrangements with V and J called that TCRdb kept. Clones are partly lost; checked studies trace under half to an unresolved V gene and leave the rest unexplained. The sample table lists about 930,000 clones, 17% of them with a count of one. The ten largest clones represent 0.023% of the sample. Material: naive CD4+ T cells from blood. Sample cell subset or site, as interpreted from the label and publication: true naive CD4+ T cells. Every receptor here comes from a woman aged 18-29 years in good health.

This chain joins TRBV2 and TRBJ2-1; 14 bases agree with TRBD2. The CDR3 has 15 residues. CDR1 is SNHLY, CDR2 FYNNEI, per germline. The trim removed 6 bases at V and 8 bases at J, leaving 6 bases unmatched. The CDR3 sequence is CASSRLAGGGDEQFF. CDR3 nucleotides: TGTGCCAGCAGCCGACTAGCGGGAGGGGGGGATGAGCAGTTCTTC.

Of note for this clone: Other DNA sequences in the same sample also yield this CDR3. The rearrangement links TRBV20-1 to TRBJ2-7; tentatively, D is TRBD2 (5 bases). Germline-derived CDR1 and CDR2 are DFQATT and SNEGSKA (reference sequence). The CDR3 is made up of 11 amino acids. Trimming took 5 bases from V and 3 from J, leaving 8 bases between them. CDR3 bases: TGCAGTGCTCACCGGGACTACGAGCAGTACTTC. Translation gives CSAHRDYEQYF.

This clone was seen only a few times. The chain carries TRBV6-6 and TRBJ1-1; no clear D gene. The V end was cut by 7 bases, the J end by 2 bases, with 14 bases between. This CDR3 has 14 amino acids. The germline V gene has CDR1 MNHNY and CDR2 SVGAGI (reference sequence). CDR3 sequence reads: CASTSNGINTEAFF. CDR3 nucleotides: TGTGCCAGCACCTCCAATGGAATAAACACTGAAGCTTTCTTT.

The J gene is TRBJ1-1, the V gene TRBV14; D perhaps matches TRBD1 (6 bases). The CDR3 extends over 17 amino acids. Germline V gives CDR1 SGHDN, CDR2 FVKESK. Trimming removed 0 bases from V and 2 bases from J, with 16 bases in between. CDR3 DNA: TGTGCCAGCAGCCAAGAACGGTATCCAGGGGTCAACACTGAAGCTTTCTTT. As protein: CASSQERYPGVNTEAFF.

This clone was seen only a few times. This CDR3 is also generated by other DNA sequences in the sample. This chain connects TRBV5-1 to TRBJ2-3; 10 nucleotides line up with TRBD2. Germline loops: CDR1 SGHRS, CDR2 YFSETQ. The ends lost 3 bases at V and 6 bases at J; junction bases unmatched: 7. CDR3 length: 15 amino acids. Here the CDR3 DNA reads TGCGCCAGCAGCTCCGGCCTAGCGGGAGCTGATACGCAGTATTTT. Protein product: CASSSGLAGADTQYF. The full variable domain, completed using reference TRBV5-1 and TRBJ2-3, is KAGVTQTPRYLIKTRGQQVTLSCSPISGHRSVSWYQQTPGQGLQFLFEYFSETQRNKGNFPGRFSGRQFSNSRSEMNVSTLELGDSALYLCASSSGLAGADTQYFGPGTRLTVL.

This chain links TRBV28 with TRBJ2-1; D gene unclear. Germline assignment: CDR1 MDHEN and CDR2 SYDVKM. The CDR3 is made up of 12 amino acids. V shed 5 bases and J shed 9 bases, with 11 bases lying between them. CDR3 sequence: CASSQLKREQFF. The CDR3 nucleotides read TGTGCCAGCAGTCAACTCAAGCGTGAGCAGTTCTTC.

This chain links TRBV11-2 with TRBJ1-1, with 7 bases matching TRBD1. Germline V gene lookup returns CDR1 SGHAT and CDR2 FQNNGV. V shed 2 bases and J 1 base; nucleotides not matched to a gene: 7. The CDR3 contains 16 residues. CDR3 protein: CASSLWGAGGNTEAFF. The CDR3 bases are TGTGCCAGCAGCTTATGGGGGGCAGGGGGGAACACTGAAGCTTTCTTT.

This clone was seen more than once but under ten times. The V and J genes are TRBV28 and TRBJ2-5; D is uncertain. CDR3 length: 12 residues. V lost 7 bases and J lost 5, with 11 bases in between. Germline V gene sequence: CDR1 MDHEN, CDR2 SYDVKM. The chain's CDR3 is CASTSAWETQYF. CDR3 DNA sequence: TGTGCCAGCACCTCCGCTTGGGAGACCCAGTACTTC.